These 7 T cell receptor beta chains were all obtained from the same sample, sequenced in a study of shared clonotypes between healthy human individuals. Profiled with immunoSEQ multiplex PCR; TCRdb holds only in-frame clones, not every one. The data contain about 590,000 clones, over 95% of them singletons. Naive CD8 cells, CD45RO-negative and positively selected for CCR7, excluded terminally differentiated effector memory CD45RA+ cells. The sequenced material came from naive CD8+ T cells sorted from blood. These receptors all come from a woman aged 25-40 years in good health.

Remarks on this clone: Other nucleotide sequences in the sample specify the same CDR3. CDR3 in amino acids: CASSYSSEQYF. The CDR3 DNA reads as TGTGCCAGCAGTTACTCGAGCGAGCAGTACTTC. The genes are TRBV6-5 and TRBJ2-7; D is undetermined. Germline V gives CDR1 MNHEY, CDR2 SVGAGI. The CDR3 sequence is 11 residues long. Trimming took off 0 bases at V and 6 bases at J, with 3 bases between the two ends.

This clone showed up just a few times. The chain uses TRBV2 and TRBJ1-1, with D uncertain. V was cut by 4 bases and J by 5 bases, with 11 bases left in between. The CDR3 has 13 residues. The germline V gene has CDR1 SNHLY and CDR2 FYNNEI. In DNA, the CDR3 is TGTGCCAGCAGTGTGGAGGGTTGGACTGAAGCTTTCTTT. Translated, it gives CASSVEGWTEAFF. Looking up the rest from reference TRBV2 and TRBJ1-1 gives the full variable domain: EPEVTQTPSHQVTQMGQEVILRCVPISNHLYFYWYRQILGQKVEFLVSFYNNEISEKSEIFDDQFSVERPDGSNFTLKIRSTKLEDSAMYFCASSVEGWTEAFFGQGTRLTVV.

The chain combines TRBV9 with TRBJ2-7, with 12 bases aligning to TRBD1. The CDR3 has 16 amino acids. J gave up 4 bases and V 7 bases, and 12 bases lay outside the gene matches. The V gene's germline CDR1 is SGDLS and CDR2 YYNGEE. CDR3: CASAPQGDRGLYEQYF. CDR3 sequence (DNA): TGTGCCAGCGCCCCGCAGGGGGACAGGGGGCTGTACGAGCAGTACTTC.

The gene calls are TRBV28 and TRBJ2-7; D gene unclear. CDR1 is MDHEN and CDR2 is SYDVKM in the germline V gene. The CDR3 spans 14 residues. V was pared by 2 bases and J by 4 bases, with 12 bases between. DNA of the CDR3: TGTGCCAGCAGTTTACGCGCGATGAAATACGAGCAGTACTTC. The encoded protein is CASSLRAMKYEQYF.

J is TRBJ1-5 and V is TRBV28, with D possibly TRBD1 on 6 matching bases. CDR3 length: 17 residues. The germline gives CDR1 MDHEN, CDR2 SYDVKM. With 6 bases removed from V and 6 bases from J, the gap between germline ends came to 24 bases. DNA of the CDR3: TGTGCCAGCAGAGTCCTCGGAGGGGGGGTATTGGGTCAGCCCCAGCATTTT. Translating it yields CASRVLGGGVLGQPQHF.

The genes are TRBV28 and TRBJ1-5; 7 bases are a match to TRBD1. Germline trimming cut 5 bases from V and 0 bases from J; bases unmatched to any gene: 1. The CDR3 runs 14 residues. Germline CDR1 reads MDHEN; CDR2 reads SYDVKM. The CDR3 DNA follows: TGTGCCAGCAGTGACAGGGATAGCAATCAGCCCCAGCATTTT. It translates to CASSDRDSNQPQHF.

V gene TRBV20-1 combines with J gene TRBJ2-1, with 7 bases identical to TRBD2. CDR1 is DFQATT and CDR2 is SNEGSKA in the germline V gene (reference sequence). The CDR3 is made up of 11 amino acids. The CDR3 DNA reads TGCAGCCTAGCGGATTACAATGAGCAGTTCTTC. Translation: CSLADYNEQFF.